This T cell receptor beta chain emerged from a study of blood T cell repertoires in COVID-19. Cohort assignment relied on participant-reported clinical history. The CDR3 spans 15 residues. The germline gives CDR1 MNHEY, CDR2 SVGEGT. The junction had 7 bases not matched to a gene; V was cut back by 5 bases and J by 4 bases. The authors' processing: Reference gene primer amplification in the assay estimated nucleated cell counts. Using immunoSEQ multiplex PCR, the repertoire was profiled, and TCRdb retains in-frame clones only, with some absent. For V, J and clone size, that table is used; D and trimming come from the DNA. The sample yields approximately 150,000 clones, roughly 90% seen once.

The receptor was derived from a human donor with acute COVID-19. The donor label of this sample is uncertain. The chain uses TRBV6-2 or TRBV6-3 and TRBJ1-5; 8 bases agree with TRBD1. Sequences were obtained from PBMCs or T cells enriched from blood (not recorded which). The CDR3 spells CASSHPYRGNQPQHF. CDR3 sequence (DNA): TGTGCCAGCAGTCATCCATACAGGGGGAATCAGCCCCAGCATTTT.